The rows below give T cell receptor beta chains drawn from one sample of a study of blood T cell repertoires in COVID-19. Sequenced by immunoSEQ multiplex PCR; TCRdb stores in-frame clones only, minus some. This table has under 150,000 clones, approximately 80% appearing once. What was sequenced was PBMCs or T cells enriched from blood (not recorded which). These receptors were obtained from a man aged 45 to 65 in a cohort exposed to, infected with or recovered from COVID-19 (not recorded which). Each CDR3 is given with its conserved first and last residue. D genes are given only for firm matches. The size of a clone is reported for some rows only, either as once, few or many, or as a class for expanded clones.

abundance	d_gene	len	v_gene	j_gene	CDR3aa	CDR3nt
-	-	15	TRBV11-2	TRBJ1-1	CASSTSGGVGTEAFF	TGTGCCAGCAGCACCTCGGGGGGGGTGGGGACTGAAGCTTTCTTT
-	TRBD2	16	TRBV4-1	TRBJ2-1	CASSRTTSGSSNEQFF	TGCGCCAGCAGCCGGACGACTAGCGGGAGTAGTAATGAGCAGTTCTTC
-	TRBD1	14	TRBV4-3	TRBJ2-5	CASSQGGTGETQYF	TGCGCCAGCAGCCAAGGGGGGACAGGAGAGACCCAGTACTTC
-	TRBD2	16	TRBV4-3	TRBJ2-7	CASSSTSGGILGEQYF	TGCGCCAGCAGCAGTACTAGCGGGGGTATCCTAGGCGAGCAGTACTTC
-	-	16	TRBV2	TRBJ2-7	CASSEFASSVVDEQYF	TGTGCCAGCAGTGAATTCGCGTCTAGCGTGGTTGACGAGCAGTACTTC
-	-	15	TRBV18	TRBJ2-3	CASSRESGGTDTQYF	TGTGCCAGCTCACGAGAAAGTGGAGGCACAGATACGCAGTATTTT
-	-	15	TRBV14	TRBJ2-1	CASSQALGTWNEQFF	TGTGCCAGCAGCCAAGCTCTCGGGACTTGGAATGAGCAGTTCTTC
-	-	15	TRBV18	TRBJ1-1	CASSPLEALNTEAFF	TGTGCCAGCTCACCACTAGAGGCCCTGAACACTGAAGCTTTCTTT
-	TRBD2	14	TRBV2	TRBJ2-3	CASRGRVTTDTQYF	TGTGCCAGCCGAGGGAGGGTAACAACAGATACGCAGTATTTT
-	-	16	TRBV7-9	TRBJ1-4	CASSLGIPRGNEKLFF	TGTGCCAGCAGCTTAGGGATCCCTCGCGGTAATGAAAAACTGTTTTTT
once	-	14	TRBV7-9	TRBJ2-7	CASSLGTGIYEQYF	TGTGCCAGCAGCTTAGGTACAGGGATTTACGAGCAGTACTTC
-	TRBD2	12	TRBV29-1	TRBJ2-7	CSVSGLGLEQYF	TGCAGCGTTTCCGGACTAGGCCTTGAGCAGTACTTC
-	TRBD2	16	TRBV2	TRBJ2-7	CASSYGLAGASYEQYF	TGTGCCAGCAGCTACGGACTAGCGGGGGCCTCCTACGAGCAGTACTTC
-	TRBD1	15	TRBV7-6	TRBJ1-2	CASSLGVGQSYGYTF	TGTGCCAGCAGCTTAGGGGTGGGACAGAGTTATGGCTACACCTTC
-	-	15	TRBV11-2	TRBJ2-1	CASSLGTNFKDEQFF	TGTGCCAGCAGCCTCGGGACAAACTTTAAAGATGAGCAGTTCTTC
once	-	14	TRBV7-2	TRBJ2-2	CASSVKDRTGELFF	TGTGCCAGCAGCGTAAAGGACAGAACCGGGGAGCTGTTTTTT